This is a list of T cell receptor beta chains from one sample in a study of T cell repertoires in ileal Crohn's disease. Sequencing was performed with immunoSEQ multiplex PCR; in TCRdb, only in-frame clones are kept and a portion is missing. The sample yields approximately 12,000 clones, about 76% seen once. The specimen sequenced was ileal tissue. Every receptor here comes from an adult with Crohn's disease. Both conserved end residues are part of each CDR3. Each record gives: V gene, J gene, D gene, clone size, CDR3 DNA, CDR3 protein. D genes are given only for firm matches. Clone size is given for some rows only: seen once, a few or many times, or a class if the clone is expanded.

>TRBV6-1|TRBJ1-5|-|-
TGTGCCAGCAGAGCGGGAGGGAGCAATCAGCCCCAGCATTTT
CASRAGGSNQPQHF
>TRBV4-1|TRBJ1-1|-|-
TGCGCCAGCAGCCCGCCGACAGGCACTGAAGCTTTCTTT
CASSPPTGTEAFF
>TRBV7-2|TRBJ2-1|-|-
TGTGCCAGCAGCCTAATAGGGGGGGGTAAGAATGAGCAGTTCTTC
CASSLIGGGKNEQFF
>TRBV5-4|TRBJ1-2|TRBD1|-
TGTGCCAGCAGCCCCAGGGGGCGCATTTATCAGGGCTACACCTTC
CASSPRGRIYQGYTF
>TRBV4-1|TRBJ2-5|-|-
TGCGCCAGCAGCCAAGATAAGGGCGGGGGCGGGTGGAGGATGGAGACCCAGTACTTC
CASSQDKGGGGWRMETQYF
>TRBV4-2|TRBJ2-3|-|-
TGTGCCAGCAGCCAAGATCGCCGGACAACAGATACGCAGTATTTT
CASSQDRRTTDTQYF
>TRBV7-9|TRBJ2-7|TRBD1|-
TGTGCCAGCAGCCCCGCTATAGGACAGGGTAACTACGAGCAGTACTTC
CASSPAIGQGNYEQYF
>TRBV5-6|TRBJ1-6|TRBD1|-
TGTGCCAGCAGCGTGGACAGGGATTCACCCCTCCACTTT
CASSVDRDSPLHF
>TRBV11-2|TRBJ2-7|TRBD2|once
TGTGCCAGCAGCTTAGAAGCGGGGGGGCGCGAGCAGTACTTC
CASSLEAGGREQYF
>TRBV7-9|TRBJ2-7|-|-
TGTGCCAGCAAGGCCCGGAGGGGCCCAATCTACGAGCAGTACTTC
CASKARRGPIYEQYF
>TRBV2|TRBJ2-7|TRBD1|-
TGTGCCAGCAGTGAAGCCGGGACAGGGGTCGAGCAGTACTTC
CASSEAGTGVEQYF
>TRBV6-1|TRBJ2-5|-|-
TGTGCCAGCAGTGAAAGGAACTGGGACTTGTTAGAGACCCAGTACTTC
CASSERNWDLLETQYF
>TRBV9|TRBJ1-1|-|-
TGTGCCAGCAGCCCCCGCCCAGGGGAGGGGGGGTTCTTT
CASSPRPGEGGFF
>TRBV5-6|TRBJ1-1|TRBD1|-
TGTGCCAGCAGCTTCGCAGGGGGTTTGAACACTGAAGCTTTCTTT
CASSFAGGLNTEAFF
>TRBV4-3|TRBJ2-6|-|-
TGCGCCAGCAGCCAAGAACAGGCTGGGGCCAACGTCCTGACTTTC
CASSQEQAGANVLTF
>TRBV28|TRBJ1-1|-|few
TGTGCCAGCAGTTTACGGAGTGGGAACACTGAAGCTTTCTTT
CASSLRSGNTEAFF
>TRBV2|TRBJ2-7|TRBD1|-
TGTGCCAGCCGAAAGGGACAGGGCTACGAGCAGTACTTC
CASRKGQGYEQYF
>TRBV29-1|TRBJ1-2|-|-
TGCAGCGCGATAATCACAGGGTCCCCTTATGGCTACACCTTC
CSAIITGSPYGYTF
>TRBV6-5|TRBJ2-2|-|-
TGTGCCAGCAGTTTGGAGACTAGTCTAGCCGGGGAGCTGTTTTTT
CASSLETSLAGELFF
>TRBV5-1|TRBJ2-3|TRBD2|-
TGCGCCAGCAGCATCAGACTAGCGGGGGTTGGAGATACGCAGTATTTT
CASSIRLAGVGDTQYF
>TRBV6-1|TRBJ2-7|-|-
TGTGCCAGAGACATTTCGACAGGGGAGGGCGAGCAGTACTTC
CARDISTGEGEQYF
>TRBV5-1|TRBJ1-4|TRBD1|-
TGCGCCAGCAGCCTAGGGACAGGGGGCGCTTTAACTAATGAAAAACTGTTTTTT
CASSLGTGGALTNEKLFF
>TRBV4-3|TRBJ2-5|TRBD2|-
TGCGCCAGCAGCCAAATCGGGACTAGCGGGTTCGAGGAGACCCAGTACTTC
CASSQIGTSGFEETQYF
>TRBV6-5|TRBJ2-6|-|-
TGTGCCAGCAGTTACTCGTCCGGAGGAGGGGCCAACGTCCTGACTTTC
CASSYSSGGGANVLTF
>TRBV4-3|TRBJ1-2|TRBD1|-
TGCGCCAGCAGCCAAGAGGCGACAGGGCCGACCTATGGCTACACCTTC
CASSQEATGPTYGYTF
>TRBV9|TRBJ1-3|TRBD1|-
TGTGCCAGCAGCGCCCCGCAGGGGGATCTCTCTGGAAACACCATATATTTT
CASSAPQGDLSGNTIYF
>TRBV2|TRBJ2-2|-|-
TGTGCCAGCAGTGAGGCCAGGGCCCTCACCGGGGAGCTGTTTTTT
CASSEARALTGELFF
>TRBV28|TRBJ2-5|-|-
TGTGCCAGCAGTTTAGGGGGGTCTCAACCCGGGGAGACCCAGTACTTC
CASSLGGSQPGETQYF
>TRBV28|TRBJ2-7|TRBD2|few
TGTGCCAGCAGAAGCGGGGGGCCTTCCGTTTCCTACGAGCAGTACTTC
CASRSGGPSVSYEQYF
>TRBV5-1|TRBJ2-2|-|-
TGCGCCAGCAGCTTGGATCTTGCGGCCGGGGAGCTGTTTTTT
CASSLDLAAGELFF
>TRBV7-2|TRBJ2-7|TRBD2|-
TGTGCCAGCAGCTTAGGACTAGCGGGGGGCGAGCAGTACTTC
CASSLGLAGGEQYF
>TRBV7-9|TRBJ2-7|-|-
TGTGCCAGCAGCTCCCGCAAACAGGGAGTGGGCGAGCAGTACTTC
CASSSRKQGVGEQYF
>TRBV30|TRBJ1-2|-|-
TGTGCCTGGAGCGCTGGGACTTACGGCTATGGCTACACCTTC
CAWSAGTYGYGYTF
>TRBV28|TRBJ1-1|TRBD1|once
TGTGCCAGCCAAATCCGACAGGGCATGAACACTGAAGCTTTCTTT
CASQIRQGMNTEAFF
>TRBV7-2|TRBJ1-2|-|-
TGTGCCAGCAGCTTAGCAGGGAGTGGAGGCTACACCTTC
CASSLAGSGGYTF
>TRBV6-5|TRBJ1-5|-|-
TGTGCCAGCAGTTACAACCTAGTGGAACAGCCCCAGCATTTT
CASSYNLVEQPQHF
>TRBV2|TRBJ2-1|-|-
TGTGCCAGCAGTGGGGGGACTCCCGTAAGCTCCTACAATGAGCAGTTCTTC
CASSGGTPVSSYNEQFF
>TRBV7-2|TRBJ2-7|-|-
TGTGCCAGCAGCTCTAGATCGGGGAACTCCTACGAGCAGTACTTC
CASSSRSGNSYEQYF
>TRBV28|TRBJ1-2|-|few
TGTGCCAGCAGTCGCCGACAGGATCACTATGGCTACACCTTC
CASSRRQDHYGYTF
>TRBV14|TRBJ1-1|-|-
TGTGCCAGCAGCCAGGACAGGAACACTGAAGCTTTCTTT
CASSQDRNTEAFF
>TRBV6-5|TRBJ2-7|TRBD2|-
TGTGCCAGCAGTTCCGGACTAGCTTATGCCGAGCAGTACTTC
CASSSGLAYAEQYF
>TRBV29-1|TRBJ1-2|-|few
TGCAGCGTTGAGGACGGGGTAAACTATGGCTACACCTTC
CSVEDGVNYGYTF
>TRBV11-3|TRBJ2-7|-|-
TGTGCCAGCAGCTTAGTGGACAGTGGCGACGAGCAGTACTTC
CASSLVDSGDEQYF
>TRBV18|TRBJ2-5|-|-
TGTGCCAGCTCACCACGGGCTGAGACCCAGTACTTC
CASSPRAETQYF
>TRBV4-3|TRBJ2-2|-|-
TGCGCCAGCAGCCAATCGTCGAACACCGGGGAGCTGTTTTTT
CASSQSSNTGELFF
>TRBV29-1|TRBJ1-1|TRBD1|-
TGCAGCGTTAACAGGGGGCCGGCTGAAGCTTTCTTT
CSVNRGPAEAFF
>TRBV2|TRBJ1-5|-|-
TGTGCCAGCAGTGGACAGATCCATAGCAATCAGCCCCAGCATTTT
CASSGQIHSNQPQHF
>TRBV14|TRBJ1-3|-|-
TGTGCCAGCAGCCCCCTGGGGGGGATTGGAAACACCATATATTTT
CASSPLGGIGNTIYF
>TRBV5-1|TRBJ2-5|TRBD1|-
TGCGCCAGCAGCTATATTCCGACAGGGGGCGGCGAGACCCAGTACTTC
CASSYIPTGGGETQYF
>TRBV5-1|TRBJ2-7|-|few
TGCGCCAGCAGCTCGGCCTACGAGCAGTACTTC
CASSSAYEQYF
>TRBV9|TRBJ2-5|-|once
TGTGCCAGCAGCCCGCCGTGGACTCCCGGGGAGACCCAGTACTTC
CASSPPWTPGETQYF
>TRBV15|TRBJ2-7|-|-
TGTGCCACCAGCAGAGATTTCGCCTACGAGCAGTACTTC
CATSRDFAYEQYF
>TRBV27|TRBJ1-2|-|-
TGTGCCAGCAGTCAGGGACTGACACGGCCCTTCATACCTAACTATGGCTACACCTTC
CASSQGLTRPFIPNYGYTF
>TRBV7-2|TRBJ1-5|-|-
TGTGCCAGCAGCTTAGATTTAAATCAGCCCCAGCATTTT
CASSLDLNQPQHF
>TRBV2|TRBJ2-7|TRBD1|-
TGTGCCAGCCACAGGGACAGCAACTACGAGCAGTACTTC
CASHRDSNYEQYF
>TRBV4-2|TRBJ2-7|TRBD1|few
TGTGCCAGCAGCCAAGCGGACAGGGGCTACGAGCAGTACTTC
CASSQADRGYEQYF
>TRBV6-6|TRBJ1-1|-|-
TGTGCCAGCAGCCTTGGGCCCGCTTTCTTT
CASSLGPAFF
>TRBV5-1|TRBJ2-2|-|-
TGCGCCAGCAGCTTGGCCGCGGGGGCGTCCGGGGAGCTGTTTTTT
CASSLAAGASGELFF